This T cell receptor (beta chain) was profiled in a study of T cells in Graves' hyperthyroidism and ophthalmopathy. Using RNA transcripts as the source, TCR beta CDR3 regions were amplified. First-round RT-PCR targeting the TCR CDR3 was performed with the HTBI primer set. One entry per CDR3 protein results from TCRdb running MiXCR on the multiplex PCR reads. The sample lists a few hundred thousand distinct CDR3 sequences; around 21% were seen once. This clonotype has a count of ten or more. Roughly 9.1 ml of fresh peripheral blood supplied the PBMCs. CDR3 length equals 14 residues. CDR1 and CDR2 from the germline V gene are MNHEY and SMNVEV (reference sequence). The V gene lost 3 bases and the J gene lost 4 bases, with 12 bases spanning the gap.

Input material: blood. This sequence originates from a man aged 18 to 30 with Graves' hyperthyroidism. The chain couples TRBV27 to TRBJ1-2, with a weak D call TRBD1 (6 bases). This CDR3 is CASSFRQTGYGYTF. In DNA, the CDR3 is TGTGCCAGCAGTTTCCGACAGACAGGCTATGGCTACACCTTC.